This TCR beta chain is drawn from a study of Ad26.COV2.S vaccination and SARS-CoV-2 variants. Unmatched junction bases numbered 6, after V lost 1 base and J lost 2 bases. CDR3 length: 16 residues. Germline CDR1 MDHEN, CDR2 SYDVKM. Indicated treatment: roughly 18 received Ad26.COV2.S at low or high dose, single or two shots; 5 received placebo; per-sample allocation not given. On day 63 after the first injection, vaccine and placebo recipients gave samples. Generated by immunoSEQ multiplex PCR, the TCRdb table keeps only in-frame clones and is missing some. The sample has about 350,000 clones, 85% seen once.

The chain uses TRBV28 and TRBJ2-7, with 9 positions matching TRBD1. This receptor was obtained from a person between 18 and 60 years old who received the Ad26.COV2.S COVID-19 vaccine or a placebo. The sample was peripheral blood, taken in a trial of Ad26.COV2.S vaccine versus placebo. CDR3 bases: TGTGCCAGCAGTTTATCCCCGGGACAGGGACCCTACGAGCAGTACTTC. It encodes CASSLSPGQGPYEQYF.